This entry lists 2 T cell receptor beta chains sequenced from one sample in a study of T cell responses to AZD1222 COVID-19 vaccine. TCRdb's table, derived via immunoSEQ multiplex PCR, lists solely in-frame clones and lacks some. In the table there are about 110,000 clones, 80% to 95% of which are singletons. This specimen consisted of peripheral blood, obtained 28 days after the second AZD1222 dose. All receptors come from an adult who received the AZD1222 COVID-19 vaccine.

The rearrangement uses TRBV29-1 and TRBJ1-1; D not certain. Trimming removed 4 bases from V and 0 bases from J, with 15 bases in between. This CDR3 is 15 amino acids long. Germline V gene data show CDR1 as SQVTM and CDR2 as ANQGSEA. CDR3 region: CSVVGWGGMNTEAFF. CDR3 sequence (DNA): TGCAGCGTTGTCGGTTGGGGAGGGATGAACACTGAAGCTTTCTTT.

V is TRBV25-1 and J is TRBJ2-7; no clear D gene. Germline V gene sequence: CDR1 MGHDK, CDR2 SYGVNS. Trimming took off 6 bases at V and 4 bases at J, with 7 bases between the two ends. The CDR3 length is 11 residues. The CDR3 loop is CASRRWYEQYF. The CDR3 coding sequence is TGTGCCAGCAGACGGTGGTACGAGCAGTACTTC.